The 10 T cell receptor beta chains below come from one sample, sequenced in a study of PD-L1 blockade in urothelial cancer. Indicated time point: pretreatment peripheral blood. Sequencing used immunoSEQ multiplex PCR; TCRdb keeps in-frame clones, though not all of them. There are about 87,000 clones in the sample; roughly 84% occur only once, and 2% to 2.5% lies in the top ten. This sample comprised PBMCs, obtained around atezolizumab (anti-PD-L1) treatment. The receptor source for this set is a man aged 55 to 70 with urothelial cancer.

This clone turned up a few times. This chain connects TRBV6-1 to TRBJ1-5; D perhaps matches TRBD1 (5 bases). Trimming cost V 8 bases and J 11 bases, with 19 bases left between them. The CDR3 runs to 13 residues. Germline V gene sequence: CDR1 MNHNS, CDR2 SASEGT. CDR3 sequence reads: CASDRRGQTAQHF. CDR3 nucleotides: TGTGCCAGCGATAGGAGGGGCCAAACGGCCCAGCATTTT.

The chain is built from TRBV29-1 and TRBJ2-3; 8 bases line up with TRBD2. J was trimmed by 4 bases and V by 6 bases; bases with no gene match: 3. Germline values: CDR1 SQVTM, CDR2 ANQGSEA. This CDR3 spans 12 amino acids. CDR3 in amino acids: CSVGGGPDTQYF. The DNA for the CDR3 is TGCAGCGTCGGGGGGGGCCCAGATACGCAGTATTTT.

The rearrangement links TRBV6-6 to TRBJ1-2; 10 bases line up with TRBD1. The CDR3 has 16 residues. Per the germline V gene, CDR1 is MNHNY and CDR2 is SVGAGI (reference sequence). V shed 6 bases and J 8 bases; nucleotides not matched to a gene: 15. CDR3 loop: CASSFNPGQGRGGYTF. The CDR3 DNA reads as TGTGCCAGCAGCTTCAACCCGGGACAGGGGAGGGGCGGCTACACCTTC.

This clone was found once. V gene TRBV25-1 combines with J gene TRBJ1-1; TRBD1 agrees at 8 bases. The J segment lost 0 bases and the V segment lost 3 bases, leaving 3 bases of the junction unmatched. From germline, CDR1 is MGHDK and CDR2 SYGVNS. The CDR3 consists of 15 residues. This CDR3 is CASSEGQVMNTEAFF. In nucleotides, the CDR3 is TGTGCCAGCAGTGAGGGACAGGTAATGAACACTGAAGCTTTCTTT.

The chain employs TRBV21-1 and TRBJ2-7; the DNA was not used to check the table's D call, TRBD2. TRBV21-1 is marked as a pseudogene. The CDR3 loop spans 21 amino acids. DNA for the CDR3: TGTGCCAGCAGCAACGGTCGGTGCATTAAGGGTAGAACTAGCGGAAACTACGAGCAGTACTTC. It codes for CASSNGRCIKGRTSGNYEQYF.

V gene TRBV29-1 combines with J gene TRBJ2-7; D perhaps matches TRBD2 (7 bases). The germline V gene encodes CDR1 SQVTM and CDR2 ANQGSEA. This CDR3 has 14 amino acids. The germline V and J ends were trimmed by 6 bases and 7 bases, with 22 bases remaining between them. The CDR3, as DNA: TGCAGCGTCGACTCCGGGACACCCGGGGGGGAGCAGTACTTC. Protein sequence: CSVDSGTPGGEQYF.

A single count supports this clone. The junction shows a germline mismatch at one end, possibly a read error. The chain carries TRBV19 and TRBJ1-5; 9 bases agree with TRBD1. Germline CDR1 reads LNHDA; CDR2 reads SQIVND (reference sequence). This CDR3 is built from 15 residues. The DNA for the CDR3 is TGTGCCAGTACCGATATGGGACAGGGAACGGAGCCCCGGCATTTT. Translating it yields CASTDMGQGTEPRHF.

The chain joins TRBV7-3 to TRBJ2-1; 7 bases map to TRBD2. The junction had 9 bases not matched to a gene; V was cut back by 2 bases and J by 5 bases. The CDR3 extends over 16 amino acids. Germline loops: CDR1 SGHTA, CDR2 FQGTGA. CDR3 nucleotides: TGTGCCAGCAGCTTACTCGGAGCGGGGATTAACAATGAGCAGTTCTTC. As protein: CASSLLGAGINNEQFF.

This clone has just one count. The gene calls are TRBV7-8 and TRBJ2-7; 7 bases line up with TRBD1. CDR3 length: 14 amino acids. The germline gives CDR1 SGHVS, CDR2 FQNEAQ. V was pared by 4 bases and J by 0 bases, with 3 bases of the junction left unmatched. CDR3 region: CASSSGQSSYEQYF. For the CDR3, the DNA is TGTGCCAGCAGCTCGGGACAGAGCTCCTACGAGCAGTACTTC.

V gene TRBV5-6 combines with J gene TRBJ2-3, with 7 nucleotides matching TRBD1. Losses at the gene ends were 3 bases for V and 2 bases for J; bases not matched to a gene: 6. This CDR3 comprises 15 residues. Germline V gives CDR1 SGHDT, CDR2 YYEEEE. The CDR3 nucleotides are TGTGCCAGCAGCTATAACAGGGGAGTCACAGATACGCAGTATTTT. It translates to CASSYNRGVTDTQYF.